These 16 T cell receptor beta chains were all obtained from the same sample, sequenced in a study of T cell changes during pregnancy in multiple sclerosis (dated by TCRdb to the late 2010s). The method behind the library was the immunoSEQ multiplex PCR assay. TCRdb's version of the immuneACCESS table is confined to in-frame rearrangements and falls short of the full clone set. An unresolved V gene accounts for under half of the shortfall where checked; the remainder is of unknown origin. This sample holds approximately 69,000 clones; approximately 90% were observed only once. The top ten constitute approximately 2% of the sample. The material was peripheral blood, obtained in the second trimester of pregnancy. The receptor source for this set is a female donor in good health, enrolled as a control in a pregnancy study.

The chain uses TRBV7-3 and TRBJ2-3; 8 bases map to TRBD1. The CDR3 is 17 residues long. V lost 5 bases, J lost 5 bases, and 15 bases stayed unmatched. The V gene's germline CDR1 is SGHTA and CDR2 FQGTGA. This CDR3 is CASSRSVSGQGKDTQYF. CDR3 DNA sequence: TGTGCCAGCAGCCGATCCGTATCAGGACAGGGAAAAGATACGCAGTATTTT.

The chain has TRBV6-6 and TRBJ1-1; D perhaps matches TRBD1 (6 bases). Looked up from germline, CDR1 is MNHNY and CDR2 is SVGAGI (reference sequence). The CDR3 runs 15 residues. The germline V and J ends were trimmed by 2 bases and 1 base, with 11 bases remaining between them. The CDR3 is CASSYATQGNTEAFF. The CDR3 region has the DNA TGTGCCAGCAGTTACGCAACACAGGGGAACACTGAAGCTTTCTTT.

This clone was seen just once. The chain recombines TRBV4-3 with TRBJ1-1; the match to TRBD1 covers 8 bases. Germline V CDR1 and CDR2: LGHNA, YSLEER. CDR3 size: 15 residues. V lost 3 bases and J lost 1; bases outside the gene matches: 4. The CDR3 region is CASSQSDRANTEAFF. The CDR3 nucleotides read TGCGCCAGCAGCCAGTCGGACAGGGCGAACACTGAAGCTTTCTTT.

The CDR3 reads CASSDLSGGATDTQYF. CDR3 DNA sequence: TGTGCCAGCAGTGATCTGAGCGGGGGGGCGACAGATACGCAGTATTTT. The chain couples TRBV6-1 to TRBJ2-3; TRBD2 matches at 10 bases. This CDR3 region has 16 residues. V dropped 3 bases and J dropped 3; count of bases not matched to a gene: 6. Germline assignment: CDR1 MNHNS and CDR2 SASEGT.

The chain recombines TRBV5-1 with TRBJ1-2, with 7 bases lining up with TRBD1. The germline V gene has CDR1 SGHRS and CDR2 YFSETQ. CDR3 length: 12 residues. V lost 7 bases, J lost 4 bases, and 4 bases stayed unmatched. The DNA for the CDR3 is TGCGCCAGCGGTCAGGGGGGCTATGGCTACACCTTC. It translates to CASGQGGYGYTF. The full variable domain, rest sourced from reference TRBV5-1 and TRBJ1-2, is KAGVTQTPRYLIKTRGQQVTLSCSPISGHRSVSWYQQTPGQGLQFLFEYFSETQRNKGNFPGRFSGRQFSNSRSEMNVSTLELGDSALYLCASGQGGYGYTFGSGTRLTVV.

This chain uses TRBV11-2 with TRBJ2-7; 9 bases fit TRBD1. V was clipped by 5 bases and J by 7 bases; unmatched bases: 15. From germline, CDR1 is SGHAT and CDR2 FQNNGV. The length of the CDR3 is 16 residues. The CDR3: CASSPRYGQGNEEQYF. DNA of the CDR3: TGTGCCAGCAGCCCGAGATATGGACAGGGGAATGAAGAGCAGTACTTC.

This clone was recorded only once. The CDR3 nucleotides are TGCGCCAGCAGCCAAGACAGAAACAATGAGCAGTTCTTC. This encodes CASSQDRNNEQFF. This chain joins TRBV4-3 and TRBJ2-1; D ambiguous. Trimming took 0 bases from V and 5 from J, leaving 5 bases between them. CDR3 length: 13 amino acids. Germline V CDR1 and CDR2: LGHNA, YSLEER.

CDR3 DNA sequence: TGTGCCAGCAGCGGGGGACTAGCGGGCCGGAATGAGCAGTTCTTC. Translated, it gives CASSGGLAGRNEQFF. The rearrangement uses TRBV5-4 and TRBJ2-1, with 12 bases identical to TRBD2. J gave up 7 bases and V 4 bases, and 6 bases lay outside the gene matches. The CDR3 runs to 15 residues. Germline CDR1 is SGHNT and CDR2 is YYREEE (reference sequence).

The rearrangement joins TRBV5-4 to TRBJ2-3; TRBD2 aligns across 10 bases. Looked up from germline, CDR1 is SGHNT and CDR2 is YYREEE (reference sequence). CDR3 size: 16 residues. Losses at the gene ends were 0 bases for V and 2 bases for J; bases not matched to a gene: 3. CDR3 DNA sequence: TGTGCCAGCAGCTTGGTTAGCGGGGGGTTCACAGATACGCAGTATTTT. Its protein product is CASSLVSGGFTDTQYF.

This chain links TRBV6-1 with TRBJ1-3; D gene unclear. Trimming shortened V by 6 bases and J by 0 bases, and 12 bases separated the two germline ends. CDR1 and CDR2 from the germline V gene are MNHNS and SASEGT. This CDR3 spans 15 amino acids. The CDR3 DNA reads TGTGCCAGCAGCCCACCAGTGCACTCTGGAAACACCATATATTTT. Protein sequence: CASSPPVHSGNTIYF.

The rearrangement joins TRBV7-9 to TRBJ1-1; D might be TRBD1 (5 bases). CDR1 and CDR2 from the germline V gene are SEHNR and FQNEAQ (reference sequence). This CDR3 region has 13 residues. V was clipped by 0 bases and J by 11 bases, with 13 bases between them. The CDR3 reads CASSLAAGGSAFF. The CDR3 bases are TGTGCCAGCAGCTTAGCGGCCGGGGGTTCGGCTTTCTTT.

The chain couples TRBV5-4 to TRBJ1-4; 9 bases map to TRBD1. The CDR3 extends over 15 amino acids. The V and J ends lost 5 bases and 7 bases, in that order; junction bases with no gene match: 9. Per the germline V gene, CDR1 is SGHNT and CDR2 is YYREEE (reference sequence). CDR3 residues: CASSLTGGAGEKLFF. CDR3 nucleotide sequence: TGTGCCAGCAGTCTTACAGGGGGCGCAGGTGAAAAACTGTTTTTT.

The V call is TRBV7-9, the J call TRBJ1-4; TRBD1 might be the D (6 bases). Trimming took 5 bases from V and 0 from J, leaving 13 bases between them. The germline CDR1 and CDR2 sequences are SEHNR and FQNEAQ (reference sequence). The CDR3 spans 16 residues. The CDR3 DNA reads TGTGCCAGCAGCCCAGGGGTGACTGCAACTAATGAAAAACTGTTTTTT. Translation: CASSPGVTATNEKLFF.

This chain connects TRBV11-2 to TRBJ2-7; 7 bases line up with TRBD2. The V segment lost 5 bases and the J segment 2 bases; nucleotides outside the gene matches: 3. From germline, CDR1 is SGHAT and CDR2 FQNNGV. This CDR3 contains 13 residues. The CDR3 DNA sequence: TGTGCCAGCAGCCCGGGGGGAACCTACGAGCAGTACTTC. This sequence encodes CASSPGGTYEQYF.

J is TRBJ1-2 and V is TRBV4-3, with TRBD1 matching over 7 bases. The CDR3 is 16 amino acids. Losses at the gene ends were 4 bases for V and 2 bases for J; bases not matched to a gene: 10. The V gene's germline CDR1 is LGHNA and CDR2 YSLEER. CDR3 residues: CASSLNSGTANYGYTF. The CDR3 DNA reads TGCGCCAGCAGCCTTAACTCGGGGACAGCGAACTATGGCTACACCTTC.

This chain connects TRBV4-2 to TRBJ1-4, with 8 bases fitting TRBD1. This CDR3 region has 16 residues. V trimming: 1 base; J trimming: 8 bases; junction bases outside the gene matches: 9. Germline loops: CDR1 LGHNA, CDR2 YNFKEQ. DNA of the CDR3: TGTGCCAGCAGCCAAGCGACGACAGGGGTGGAGGAAAAACTGTTTTTT. It is translated as CASSQATTGVEEKLFF.